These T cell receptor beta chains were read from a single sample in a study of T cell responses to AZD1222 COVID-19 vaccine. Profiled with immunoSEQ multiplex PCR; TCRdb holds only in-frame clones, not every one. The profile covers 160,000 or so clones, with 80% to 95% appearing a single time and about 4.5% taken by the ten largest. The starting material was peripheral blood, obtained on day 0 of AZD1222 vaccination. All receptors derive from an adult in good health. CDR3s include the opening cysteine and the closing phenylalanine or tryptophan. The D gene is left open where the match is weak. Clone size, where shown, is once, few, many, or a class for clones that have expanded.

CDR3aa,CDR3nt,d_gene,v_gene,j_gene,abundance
CASSFQQGWGTEAFF,TGTGCCAGCAGCTTCCAGCAGGGCTGGGGCACTGAAGCTTTCTTT,-,TRBV5-4,TRBJ1-1,-
CASSRDREYEQYF,TGTGCCAGCAGCCGGGACAGAGAGTACGAGCAGTACTTC,TRBD1,TRBV11-2,TRBJ2-7,-
CASSLPVHSGRDTEAFF,TGTGCCAGCAGCTTACCAGTCCACAGTGGACGGGACACTGAAGCTTTCTTT,-,TRBV7-2,TRBJ1-1,-
CASSFTGGSGNTIYF,TGTGCCAGCAGCTTCACAGGGGGCTCCGGAAACACCATATATTTT,TRBD1,TRBV7-3,TRBJ1-3,-
CASSLALGELFF,TGTGCCAGCAGCTTAGCTCTCGGGGAGCTGTTTTTT,-,TRBV11-2,TRBJ2-2,-
CASSSTGTGLYEQYF,TGTGCCAGCAGTTCCACCGGGACAGGGCTGTACGAGCAGTACTTC,TRBD1,TRBV6-5,TRBJ2-7,once
CASSIDWNGYTF,TGTGCCAGTAGTATAGATTGGAACGGCTACACCTTC,-,TRBV19,TRBJ1-2,-
CASGNTREDTQYF,TGTGCTAGTGGTAACACCCGGGAGGATACGCAGTATTTT,-,TRBV12-5,TRBJ2-3,-
CASSLDLLGANVLTF,TGTGCCAGCTCCCTTGACCTGCTTGGGGCCAACGTCCTGACTTTC,-,TRBV18,TRBJ2-6,-
CASSSGTAEQYF,TGCGCCAGCAGCTCCGGGACAGCCGAGCAGTACTTC,TRBD1,TRBV5-1,TRBJ2-7,once
CASTPTGSPYNEQFF,TGTGCCAGCACCCCGACAGGCAGCCCCTACAATGAGCAGTTCTTC,-,TRBV28,TRBJ2-1,-
CASTWDRGYYGYTF,TGTGCCAGTACCTGGGACAGGGGCTACTATGGCTACACCTTC,TRBD1,TRBV19,TRBJ1-2,-
CASRRTGGDYGYTF,TGTGCCAGTAGGAGGACAGGGGGCGACTATGGCTACACCTTC,TRBD1,TRBV19,TRBJ1-2,once
CASTPSSNHNEQFF,TGTGCCAGCACCCCTTCGTCCAACCACAATGAGCAGTTCTTC,-,TRBV11-2,TRBJ2-1,few
CASSRHTSGSRQKYEQYF,TGTGCCAGCAGCCGTCACACTAGCGGGAGTAGGCAAAAGTATGAGCAGTACTTC,TRBD2,TRBV28,TRBJ2-7,-
CATSTGQAQQPQHF,TGTGCCACCAGCACAGGACAGGCCCAGCAGCCCCAGCATTTT,TRBD1,TRBV15,TRBJ1-5,-
CASSGQALNYGYTF,TGTGCCAGCAGTGGGCAGGCTCTTAACTATGGCTACACCTTC,-,TRBV14,TRBJ1-2,-
CASSTDRGSYNEQFF,TGCGCCAGCAGCACGGACAGGGGAAGCTACAATGAGCAGTTCTTC,TRBD1,TRBV10-1,TRBJ2-1,-
CASSPFAGASTEAFF,TGCGCCAGCAGCCCATTCGCGGGAGCGAGCACTGAAGCTTTCTTT,-,TRBV5-1,TRBJ1-1,-
CASSWGTSGRHYEQYF,TGTGCCAGCAGTTGGGGGACTAGCGGGAGACACTACGAGCAGTACTTC,TRBD2,TRBV27,TRBJ2-7,-
CASSQDLWDTDTQYF,TGCGCCAGCAGCCAAGATTTGTGGGACACAGATACGCAGTATTTT,-,TRBV4-3,TRBJ2-3,-
CAWSVQATGVEQYF,TGTGCCTGGAGTGTACAGGCCACTGGGGTAGAGCAGTACTTC,-,TRBV30,TRBJ2-7,-
CASSQEAGGNYGYTF,TGTGCCAGCAGCCAAGAGGCGGGGGGGAACTATGGCTACACCTTC,-,TRBV3-1/TRBV3-2,TRBJ1-2,few
CASSLRPSMSEQFF,TGTGCCAGCAGCTTAAGGCCTTCTATGTCTGAGCAGTTCTTC,-,TRBV7-2,TRBJ2-1,-
CASSLTGELFF,TGCGCCAGCAGCCTCACCGGGGAGCTGTTTTTT,-,TRBV23-1,TRBJ2-2,-
CASSLTGEYSPLHF,TGTGCCAGTAGTTTAACAGGGGAGTATTCACCCCTCCACTTT,TRBD1,TRBV19,TRBJ1-6,-
CASSQTTGSSNQPQHF,TGTGCCAGCAGCCAAACTACAGGGTCGAGCAATCAGCCCCAGCATTTT,-,TRBV4-2,TRBJ1-5,-
CATSDTTGGNEQFF,TGTGCCACCAGTGACACCACAGGGGGCAATGAGCAGTTCTTC,TRBD1,TRBV24-1,TRBJ2-1,-
CASSRTGSFPEKLFF,TGTGCCAGCAGTCGCACAGGGTCGTTTCCTGAAAAACTGTTTTTT,-,TRBV6-5,TRBJ1-4,-
CASSQDWASNQPQHF,TGCGCCAGCAGCCAAGATTGGGCCAGCAATCAGCCCCAGCATTTT,-,TRBV4-1,TRBJ1-5,-
CASSNTGGHEQYF,TGTGCCAGCAGTAATACCGGGGGCCACGAGCAGTACTTC,-,TRBV12-3/TRBV12-4,TRBJ2-7,-
CASSLGGGVNQPQHF,TGCGCCAGCAGCTTGGGTGGCGGGGTCAATCAGCCCCAGCATTTT,-,TRBV5-1,TRBJ1-5,-
CASSSGRLGRGTGELFF,TGTGCCAGCAGTTCCGGGCGGCTGGGAAGAGGCACCGGGGAGCTGTTTTTT,-,TRBV27,TRBJ2-2,-
CASSPRPTSGVQETQYF,TGTGCCAGCTCACCACGTCCGACTAGCGGGGTCCAAGAGACCCAGTACTTC,TRBD2,TRBV18,TRBJ2-5,-
CASSLTPGFNGYTF,TGTGCCAGCAGCTTAACCCCAGGGTTTAATGGCTACACCTTC,-,TRBV5-5,TRBJ1-2,-
CATSRALQGDGETQYF,TGTGCCACCAGCAGGGCATTACAAGGGGACGGGGAGACGCAGTATTTT,-,TRBV15,TRBJ2-3,-